This TCR beta chain was documented in a study of technical replicates of blood from several donors. Trimming took 4 bases from V and 5 from J, leaving 14 bases between them. The CDR3 is made up of 14 amino acids. Germline assignment: CDR1 SGHRS and CDR2 YFSETQ. The assay was immunoSEQ multiplex PCR, and TCRdb's table has in-frame clones only and misses some. Among 75,000 to 95,000 clones listed, approximately 94% were seen once. The rearrangement links TRBV5-1 to TRBJ2-3, with unresolved D. Sequencing input: T cells isolated from PBMCs. The origin of this receptor is a human donor in good health. DNA for the CDR3: TGCGCCAGCAGCATGGATTTGGCACAAGATACGCAGTATTTT. It encodes CASSMDLAQDTQYF.